The sample holds a few counts of the clone carrying this TCR beta chain. Investigators reverse transcribed all isolated RNA, so they sequenced expressed TCRB transcripts. Produced via immunoSEQ multiplex PCR; TCRdb's table is partial and in-frame only. The repertoire holds about 210,000 clones, around 9.9% seen once, with about 1.2% in the top ten. The data are from a study of beta chain features in type 1 diabetes. Germline assignment: CDR1 SEHNR and CDR2 FQNEAQ (reference sequence). The CDR3 covers 16 residues. Germline trimming cut 6 bases from V and 4 bases from J; bases unmatched to any gene: 7. The chain uses TRBV7-9 and TRBJ2-3; 13 nucleotides align to TRBD2. Source material: central memory CD4+ T cells from blood. The sequence was collected from a man between 18 and 35 years old in good health. CDR3 sequence: CASSRTSGSVPDTQYF. The CDR3 bases are TGTGCCAGCAGTCGGACTAGCGGGAGTGTCCCAGATACGCAGTATTTT. Full variable domain (outside the CDR3, taken from reference TRBV7-9 and TRBJ2-3): DTGVSQNPRHKITKRGQNVTFRCDPISEHNRLYWYRQTLGQGPEFLTYFQNEAQLEKSRLLSDRFSAERPKGSFSTLEIQRTEQGDSAMYLCASSRTSGSVPDTQYFGPGTRLTVL.